Shown below are 18 T cell receptor beta chains from a single sample sequenced in a study of blood T cell repertoires in COVID-19 (dated by TCRdb to the early 2020s). Library construction relied on the immunoSEQ multiplex PCR assay. TCRdb provides this immuneACCESS table in a form limited to in-frame rearrangements. Some clones are lacking; in checked studies, under half of them reflect an unresolved V gene, and why the rest are absent is not known. Counted in this sample were 100,000 to 120,000 clones; approximately 85% of them appeared once. In total, the top ten clones hold 3% to 3.5% of the sample. Sequencing was performed on peripheral blood. The source of these receptors is a man aged 35-49 years with acute or convalescent COVID-19.

The genes are TRBV10-1 and TRBJ1-6; D unresolved. The germline V gene encodes CDR1 WNHNN and CDR2 SYGVQD (reference sequence). This CDR3 spans 12 amino acids. V lost 8 bases, J lost 6 bases, and 8 bases lay in between. The DNA for the CDR3 is TGCGCCAGCGGCAACCTTAATTCACCCCTCCACTTT. Translation: CASGNLNSPLHF.

The J gene is TRBJ1-1, the V gene TRBV6-6, with no clear D. The CDR3 runs 11 residues. With 7 bases removed from V and 7 bases from J, the gap between germline ends came to 10 bases. Germline assignment: CDR1 MNHNY and CDR2 SVGAGI (reference sequence). DNA of the CDR3: TGTGCCAGCATCGAAACACGTGAAGCTTTCTTT. It is translated as CASIETREAFF.

CDR3 in DNA: TGTGCCAGTCGACCCGGCTTCGGGGTTGAAGCTTTCTTT. Translation gives CASRPGFGVEAFF. The genes are TRBV6-5 and TRBJ1-1, with D hard to call. The V and J ends lost 9 bases and 7 bases respectively, with 18 bases between them. From germline, CDR1 is MNHEY and CDR2 SVGAGI. The CDR3 loop spans 13 amino acids.

J is TRBJ1-1 and V is TRBV25-1, with TRBD1 matching 8 bases. Germline lookup yields CDR1 MGHDK and CDR2 SYGVNS. The V and J ends lost 3 bases and 2 bases, in that order; junction bases with no gene match: 2. CDR3 length equals 14 residues. This CDR3 reads CASSETGANTEAFF. For the CDR3, the DNA is TGTGCCAGCAGTGAGACAGGGGCAAACACTGAAGCTTTCTTT.

The rearrangement links TRBV5-5 to TRBJ1-3; TRBD1 agrees at 8 bases. After removal of 3 bases from V and 0 bases from J, the junction contained 8 bases not matched to a gene. This CDR3 has 17 residues. Germline CDR1 and CDR2: SGHKS and YYEKEE (reference sequence). In DNA form, the CDR3 reads TGTGCCAGCAGCTATTCGACAGGGGCGACCTCTGGAAACACCATATATTTT. This codes for CASSYSTGATSGNTIYF.

The V call is TRBV5-4, the J call TRBJ2-3, with no clear D. This CDR3 is 16 amino acids long. V dropped 0 bases and J dropped 0 bases, with 11 bases sitting between them. Germline-derived CDR1 and CDR2 are SGHNT and YYREEE (reference sequence). The CDR3 DNA follows: TGTGCCAGCAGCTTGGTTGCAGGCCCTAGCACAGATACGCAGTATTTT. Protein sequence: CASSLVAGPSTDTQYF.

The V and J genes are TRBV6-6 and TRBJ1-2; D possibly corresponds to TRBD1 (5 bases). The CDR3 runs to 16 residues. Germline V gives CDR1 MNHNY, CDR2 SVGAGI (reference sequence). V shed 0 bases and J shed 11 bases, with 22 bases lying between them. CDR3 bases: TGTGCCAGCAGTTACTCGGACACCTGGGGCTATTTGAGGTACACCTTC. Translation: CASSYSDTWGYLRYTF.

This chain connects TRBV19 to TRBJ2-2; 11 bases are shared with TRBD2. Germline loops: CDR1 LNHDA, CDR2 SQIVND (reference sequence). The CDR3 length is 16 residues. Trimming took 10 bases from V and 0 from J; bases not matched to a gene: 7. CDR3 region: CATTLLAGANTGELFF. DNA for the CDR3: TGTGCCACCACCTTACTAGCGGGGGCGAACACCGGGGAGCTGTTTTTT.

This rearrangement joins TRBV9 to TRBJ2-5, with a possible D match to TRBD2 (6 bases). Between the trimmed V and J ends, which lost 4 bases and 2 bases, there was a span of 21 bases. Looked up from germline, CDR1 is SGDLS and CDR2 is YYNGEE. This CDR3 region has 17 residues. The CDR3 DNA is TGTGCCAGCAGCCCCCGACTAGGGGATCGGGATCAAGAGACCCAGTACTTC. Amino acid sequence: CASSPRLGDRDQETQYF.

The gene calls are TRBV10-3 and TRBJ2-7; 14 bases are a match to TRBD2. The CDR3 sequence is 15 residues long. Germline V gene lookup returns CDR1 ENHRY and CDR2 SYGVKD. V gave up 8 bases and J gave up 6 bases; unmatched junction bases: 9. The CDR3 DNA reads as TGTGCCATCGGGGCAGGACTAGCGGGGGGAGGCGAGCAGTACTTC. This codes for CAIGAGLAGGGEQYF.

For the CDR3, the DNA is TGTGCCAGCAGCCCCGGGACAGGGGGCGAGCAGTACTTC. Translating gives CASSPGTGGEQYF. The chain carries TRBV6-6 and TRBJ2-7, with 11 bases fitting TRBD1. Germline-derived CDR1 and CDR2 are MNHNY and SVGAGI (reference sequence). The CDR3 totals 13 residues. V shed 6 bases and J 6 bases; nucleotides not matched to a gene: 4.

The chain uses TRBV19 and TRBJ1-2, with 10 bases lining up with TRBD1. Germline CDR1 is LNHDA and CDR2 is SQIVND (reference sequence). J lost 4 bases, V lost 6 bases, and 11 bases had no gene match. CDR3 length: 16 residues. The chain's CDR3 is CASSGTGAPSSYGYTF. CDR3 nucleotides: TGTGCCAGTAGCGGGACAGGGGCTCCTTCTTCCTATGGCTACACCTTC.

The chain has TRBV13 and TRBJ1-3, with D hard to call. Trimming cost V 3 bases and J 1 base, with 10 bases left between them. From germline, CDR1 is PRHDT and CDR2 FYEKMQ (reference sequence). The CDR3 totals 15 residues. The CDR3 reads CASSFLGLSGNTIYF. The CDR3 DNA is TGTGCCAGCAGCTTCCTCGGGTTGTCTGGAAACACCATATATTTT. Full variable domain (rest looked up from reference TRBV13 and TRBJ1-3): AAGVIQSPRHLIKEKRETATLKCYPIPRHDTVYWYQQGPGQDPQFLISFYEKMQSDKGSIPDRFSAQQFSDYHSELNMSSLELGDSALYFCASSFLGLSGNTIYFGEGSWLTVV.

The chain couples TRBV5-4 to TRBJ2-5, with D possibly matching TRBD2 (6 bases). CDR1 is SGHNT and CDR2 is YYREEE in the germline V gene (reference sequence). There are 13 residues in the CDR3. V lost 5 bases and J 5 bases, leaving 13 bases between the germline ends. Here the CDR3 DNA reads TGTGCCAGCAGTCCGGAGGGGCGCGAGACCCAGTACTTC. Its protein product is CASSPEGRETQYF.

The CDR3 loop reads CASSLLNRDANTEAFF. The CDR3 nucleotides read TGTGCCAGCAGCTTACTTAACAGGGACGCAAACACTGAAGCTTTCTTT. J is TRBJ1-1 and V is TRBV7-8, with a tentative D call TRBD1 (6 bases). V shed 2 bases and J shed 2 bases, with 15 bases lying between them. The CDR3 loop spans 16 amino acids. The germline V gene encodes CDR1 SGHVS and CDR2 FQNEAQ.

J is TRBJ2-3 and V is TRBV7-2; D is unresolved. Trimming removed 1 base at V and 0 bases at J, with 8 bases between. Germline CDR1 is SGHTA and CDR2 is FQGNSA. This CDR3 comprises 15 residues. The CDR3 DNA follows: TGTGCCAGCAGCTTAGTTGCGGTGAGCACAGATACGCAGTATTTT. Protein: CASSLVAVSTDTQYF. The whole variable domain, remainder taken from reference TRBV7-2 and TRBJ2-3, is GAGVSQSPSNKVTEKGKDVELRCDPISGHTALYWYRQSLGQGLEFLIYFQGNSAPDKSGLPSDRFSAERTGGSVSTLTIQRTQQEDSAVYLCASSLVAVSTDTQYFGPGTRLTVL.

The chain combines TRBV30 with TRBJ2-5, with unresolved D. CDR3 length: 12 residues. CDR1 and CDR2 from the germline V gene are GTSNPN and SVGIG (reference sequence). V dropped 3 bases and J dropped 6 bases, with 11 bases sitting between them. This chain's CDR3 is CAWRAGLQTQYF. Written as DNA, the CDR3 is TGTGCCTGGAGGGCTGGGCTTCAGACCCAGTACTTC.

This chain joins TRBV7-2 and TRBJ1-1; D remains unclear. V lost 0 bases and J 4 bases, leaving 6 bases between the germline ends. The CDR3 spans 13 residues. Germline lookup yields CDR1 SGHTA and CDR2 FQGNSA. In DNA form, the CDR3 reads TGTGCCAGCAGCTTAGCGCCGGGCACTGAAGCTTTCTTT. As protein: CASSLAPGTEAFF.